The next 14 T cell receptor beta chains were all read from a single sample in a study of blood T cell repertoires in COVID-19. Profiling relied on immunoSEQ multiplex PCR, and the TCRdb table lists in-frame clones only, not all of them. The sample has 72,000 or so clones, around nine tenths seen once. The sequencing input was peripheral blood. These receptors were taken from a woman in her sixties with acute or convalescent COVID-19.

A single count supports this clone. The chain employs TRBV4-1 and TRBJ2-7; TRBD1 matches 9 bases. The CDR3 is made up of 15 amino acids. Germline CDR1 and CDR2: MGHRA and YSYEKL. V lost 3 bases to trimming and J lost 6 bases; unmatched junction nucleotides: 9. The CDR3 here is CASSHPGTGNSEQYF. The CDR3 nucleotides read TGCGCCAGCAGCCACCCCGGGACAGGGAATTCCGAGCAGTACTTC.

This clone was counted between two and nine times. The genes are TRBV3-1 (or the pseudogene TRBV3-2) and TRBJ2-1, with 8 positions matching TRBD2. V lost 4 bases to trimming and J lost 4 bases; unmatched junction nucleotides: 15. The CDR3 spans 18 residues. Germline CDR1 LGHDT, CDR2 YNNKEL (reference sequence). DNA for the CDR3: TGTGCCAGCAGCCCTTCAATGCCTAGCGGGTTTGCATACAATGAGCAGTTCTTC. Translating it yields CASSPSMPSGFAYNEQFF.

The chain carries TRBV28 and TRBJ2-3; 7 bases fit TRBD2. The V segment lost 8 bases and the J segment 2 bases; nucleotides outside the gene matches: 10. CDR3 size: 15 residues. The germline gives CDR1 MDHEN, CDR2 SYDVKM. The CDR3 DNA sequence: TGTGCCAGCTGCTACCGGGACTACTACACAGATACGCAGTATTTT. Translation gives CASCYRDYYTDTQYF.

This rearrangement joins TRBV3-1 (or the pseudogene TRBV3-2) to TRBJ1-1; D possibly corresponds to TRBD1 (6 bases). The CDR3 is made up of 18 amino acids. Germline CDR1 reads LGHDT; CDR2 reads YNNKEL (reference sequence). V was shortened by 0 bases and J by 5 bases, with 22 bases between the two germline ends. The CDR3 sequence: CASSQDTHLGGVRTEAFF. As DNA, the CDR3 is TGTGCCAGCAGCCAAGATACTCATCTTGGGGGCGTAAGGACTGAAGCTTTCTTT.

The genes are TRBV5-4 and TRBJ2-7, with 7 nucleotides matching TRBD1. The length of the CDR3 is 14 residues. The V gene end was trimmed by 5 bases and the J gene end by 4 bases; junction bases not matched to a gene: 9. The germline V gene encodes CDR1 SGHNT and CDR2 YYREEE (reference sequence). The CDR3: CASSPTGDGYEQYF. DNA for the CDR3: TGTGCCAGCAGTCCTACAGGGGATGGATACGAGCAGTACTTC. Together with reference TRBV5-4 and TRBJ2-7, the CDR3 gives the full variable domain: ETGVTQSPTHLIKTRGQQVTLRCSSQSGHNTVSWYQQALGQGPQFIFQYYREEENGRGNFPPRFSGLQFPNYSSELNVNALELDDSALYLCASSPTGDGYEQYFGPGTRLTVT.

The chain is built from TRBV28 and TRBJ2-7; 11 bases agree with TRBD1. V trimming: 9 bases; J trimming: 3 bases; junction bases outside the gene matches: 7. CDR1 MDHEN and CDR2 SYDVKM come from the germline V gene. The CDR3 covers 14 residues. The CDR3 region is CASTPGTGGYEQYF. In nucleotides, the CDR3 is TGTGCCAGTACCCCGGGGACAGGGGGCTACGAGCAGTACTTC.

The V and J genes are TRBV7-9 and TRBJ1-1, with D possibly TRBD1 on 6 matching bases. V was clipped by 4 bases and J by 10 bases, with 16 bases between them. The CDR3 is 13 amino acids. Looked up from germline, CDR1 is SEHNR and CDR2 is FQNEAQ (reference sequence). CDR3 sequence: CASSSQGRGGAFF. DNA for the CDR3: TGTGCCAGCAGCTCGCAGGGGCGGGGGGGAGCTTTCTTT.

The chain joins TRBV5-6 to TRBJ1-1; 9 bases line up with TRBD1. Germline values: CDR1 SGHDT, CDR2 YYEEEE. The V and J ends lost 2 bases and 4 bases, in that order; junction bases with no gene match: 3. The CDR3 runs 14 residues. CDR3 DNA sequence: TGTGCCAGCAGCTTCCGGGACAGGGTCACTGAAGCTTTCTTT. It is translated as CASSFRDRVTEAFF.

This clone appeared a few times. The rearrangement links TRBV28 to TRBJ1-6; a possible D gene is TRBD1 (5 bases). Germline loops: CDR1 MDHEN, CDR2 SYDVKM. The ends were cut back, 6 bases at V and 8 bases at J, with 14 bases in the middle. This CDR3 contains 14 residues. CDR3 region: CASRRQGSHSPLHF. CDR3 in DNA: TGTGCCAGCAGGCGGCAGGGAAGTCATTCACCCCTCCACTTT.

V gene TRBV9 combines with J gene TRBJ1-3; 9 positions agree with TRBD1. The trim removed 3 bases at V and 4 bases at J, leaving 11 bases unmatched. Germline CDR1 and CDR2: SGDLS and YYNGEE. This CDR3 is 17 amino acids long. CDR3 loop: CASSARGDRVPGNTIYF. The CDR3 DNA sequence: TGTGCCAGCAGCGCGAGGGGGGACAGGGTACCCGGAAACACCATATATTTT.

The chain uses TRBV7-2 and TRBJ2-1, with 8 bases identical to TRBD2. The length of the CDR3 is 15 residues. From germline, CDR1 is SGHTA and CDR2 FQGNSA. V lost 4 bases and J lost 3; bases outside the gene matches: 5. In nucleotides, the CDR3 is TGTGCCAGCAGCTGGGGACTAGGGGGCTACAATGAGCAGTTCTTC. As protein: CASSWGLGGYNEQFF.

The chain employs TRBV7-9 and TRBJ2-7; D gene unclear. The CDR3 sequence is 12 residues long. V was clipped by 6 bases and J by 5 bases, with 11 bases between them. Germline V gene data show CDR1 as SEHNR and CDR2 as FQNEAQ (reference sequence). Written as DNA, the CDR3 is TGTGCCAGCAGTCAGGTCGTCCACGAGCAGTACTTC. Amino acid sequence: CASSQVVHEQYF.

The gene calls are TRBV7-2 and TRBJ2-2; 8 bases align to TRBD2. Per germline, CDR1 SGHTA and CDR2 FQGNSA. The CDR3 runs 15 residues. Trimming removed 4 bases from V and 0 bases from J; junction bases left unmatched: 1. The CDR3 spells CASSYGGANTGELFF. The CDR3 DNA follows: TGTGCCAGCAGCTACGGGGGGGCGAACACCGGGGAGCTGTTTTTT.

This clone was counted only a few times. The chain is built from TRBV19 and TRBJ1-5; 9 bases fit TRBD1. After removal of 5 bases from V and 7 bases from J, the junction contained 6 bases not matched to a gene. There are 14 residues in the CDR3. Germline lookup yields CDR1 LNHDA and CDR2 SQIVND (reference sequence). CDR3 sequence (DNA): TGTGCCAGTAGTGGACAGGGGTCCCTCCAGCCCCAGCATTTT. This codes for CASSGQGSLQPQHF.